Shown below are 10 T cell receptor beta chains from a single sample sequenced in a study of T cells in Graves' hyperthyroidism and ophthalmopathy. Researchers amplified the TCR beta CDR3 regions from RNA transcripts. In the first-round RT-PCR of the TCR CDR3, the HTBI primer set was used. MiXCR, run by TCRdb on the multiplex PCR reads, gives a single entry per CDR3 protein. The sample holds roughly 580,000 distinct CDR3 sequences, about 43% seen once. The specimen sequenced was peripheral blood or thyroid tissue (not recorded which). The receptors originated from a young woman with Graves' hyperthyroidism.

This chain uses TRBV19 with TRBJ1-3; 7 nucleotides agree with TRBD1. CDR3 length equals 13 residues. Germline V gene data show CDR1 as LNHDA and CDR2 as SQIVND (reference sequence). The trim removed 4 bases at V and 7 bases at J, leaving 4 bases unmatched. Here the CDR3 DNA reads TGTGCCAGTAGTACCGGGACAGTGAACACCATATATTTT. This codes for CASSTGTVNTIYF.

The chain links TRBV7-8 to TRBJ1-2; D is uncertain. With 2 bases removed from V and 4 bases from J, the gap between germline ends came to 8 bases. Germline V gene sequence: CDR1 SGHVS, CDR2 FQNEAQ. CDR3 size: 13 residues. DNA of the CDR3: TGTGCCAGCAGCTTAAGGAACCTCTATGGCTACACCTTC. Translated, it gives CASSLRNLYGYTF.

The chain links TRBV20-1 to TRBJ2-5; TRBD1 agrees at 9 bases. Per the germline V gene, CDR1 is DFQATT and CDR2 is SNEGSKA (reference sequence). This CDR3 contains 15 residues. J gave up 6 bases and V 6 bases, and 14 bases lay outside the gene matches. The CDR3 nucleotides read TGCAGTGCAGGCCCGGGACAGGGAGATGTAAAGACCCAGTACTTC. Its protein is CSAGPGQGDVKTQYF.

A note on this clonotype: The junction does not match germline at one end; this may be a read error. The CDR3 loop reads CASSLTTRGEAF. Here the CDR3 DNA reads TGTGCCAGCAGCTTAACTACCCGCGGGGAAGCTTTC. The gene calls are TRBV7-3 and TRBJ2-6; TRBD2 is a possible D gene (6 bases). Germline V lookup: CDR1 SGHTA, CDR2 FQGTGA. There are 12 residues in the CDR3.

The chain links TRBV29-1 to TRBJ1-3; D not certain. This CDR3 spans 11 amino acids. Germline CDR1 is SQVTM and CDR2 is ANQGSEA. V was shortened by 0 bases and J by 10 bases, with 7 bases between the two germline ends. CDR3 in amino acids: CSVEEAGTIYF. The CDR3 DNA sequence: TGCAGCGTTGAAGAGGCAGGTACCATATATTTT.

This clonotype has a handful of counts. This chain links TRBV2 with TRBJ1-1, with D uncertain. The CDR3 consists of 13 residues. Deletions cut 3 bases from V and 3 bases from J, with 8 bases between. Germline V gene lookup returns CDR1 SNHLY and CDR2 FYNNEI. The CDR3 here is CASSEMVDTEAFF. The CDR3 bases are TGTGCCAGCAGTGAGATGGTGGACACTGAAGCTTTCTTT.

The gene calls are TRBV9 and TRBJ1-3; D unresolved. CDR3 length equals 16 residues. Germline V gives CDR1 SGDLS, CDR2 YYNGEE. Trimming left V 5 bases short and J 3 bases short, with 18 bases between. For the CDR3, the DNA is TGTGCCAGCAGTTATGGGTCTCGGAGCAGTGGAAACACCATATATTTT. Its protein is CASSYGSRSSGNTIYF. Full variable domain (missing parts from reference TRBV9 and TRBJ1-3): DSGVTQTPKHLITATGQRVTLRCSPRSGDLSVYWYQQSLDQGLQFLIQYYNGEERAKGNILERFSAQQFPDLHSELNLSSLELGDSALYFCASSYGSRSSGNTIYFGEGSWLTVV.

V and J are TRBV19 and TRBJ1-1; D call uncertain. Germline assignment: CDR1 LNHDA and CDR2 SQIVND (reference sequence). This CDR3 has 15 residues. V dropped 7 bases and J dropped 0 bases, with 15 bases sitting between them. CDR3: CASTGASSLNTEAFF. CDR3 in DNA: TGTGCCAGTACGGGTGCCTCATCCCTGAACACTGAAGCTTTCTTT.

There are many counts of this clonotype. The CDR3, as DNA: TGTGCCAGCAGCCAAGGCGGGTTGGGCAATCAGCCCCAGCATTTT. The encoded protein is CASSQGGLGNQPQHF. The genes are TRBV2 and TRBJ1-5; D is undetermined. CDR1 and CDR2 from the germline V gene are SNHLY and FYNNEI. Trimming removed 6 bases at V and 2 bases at J, with 14 bases between. CDR3 size: 15 residues.

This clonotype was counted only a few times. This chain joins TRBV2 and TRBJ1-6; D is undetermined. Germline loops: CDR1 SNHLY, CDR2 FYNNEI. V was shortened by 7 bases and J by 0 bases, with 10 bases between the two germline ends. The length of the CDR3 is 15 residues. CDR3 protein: CASTMRSSYNSPLHF. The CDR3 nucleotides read TGTGCCAGCACCATGAGAAGCTCCTATAATTCACCCCTCCACTTT. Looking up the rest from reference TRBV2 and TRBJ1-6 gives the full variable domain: EPEVTQTPSHQVTQMGQEVILRCVPISNHLYFYWYRQILGQKVEFLVSFYNNEISEKSEIFDDQFSVERPDGSNFTLKIRSTKLEDSAMYFCASTMRSSYNSPLHFGNGTRLTVT.